Listed here is a single T cell receptor beta chain. Data came from immunoSEQ multiplex PCR; TCRdb stores just in-frame clones and leaves some out. The sample contains about 210,000 clones, 65% to 85% of which appear only once. This sample was included in a study of blood T cell repertoires in COVID-19. CDR3 length: 17 residues. Germline-derived CDR1 and CDR2 are SGHTA and FQGNSA. Trimming took 2 bases from V and 4 from J, leaving 18 bases between them. This TCR came from a human donor in a cohort sampled during active COVID-19. Material: peripheral blood. The chain joins TRBV7-2 to TRBJ2-1; D may be TRBD1 (6 bases). CDR3 nucleotide sequence: TGTGCCAGCAGCTTAAGCCCGTGGGACAACCCATACAATGAGCAGTTCTTC. Residues: CASSLSPWDNPYNEQFF.